This TCR beta chain came from a study of blood T cell repertoires in COVID-19. For the study at large: Specimens from acute and convalescent COVID-19 originated in the United States, Italy and Spain. Sources were T cells, B-cell-depleted T cells, or PBMCs; the material itself was cDNA or gDNA.

Deletions cut 6 bases from V and 2 bases from J, with 14 bases between. Germline V lookup: CDR1 SGHDN, CDR2 FVKESK. The CDR3 length is 14 residues. How the authors handled the data: Nucleated cell number was recorded as an estimate derived from reference gene primer amplification. Profiling relied on immunoSEQ multiplex PCR, and the TCRdb table lists in-frame clones only, not all of them. Clonal size and the V and J genes are those of that table, whereas D and trimming came from the DNA. The sample comprises about 60,000 clones, about four fifths of which are singletons, and about 25% rests with the top ten.

The sequence was obtained from a human donor in a cohort sampled during active COVID-19. The sequencing sample was made of peripheral blood. V usage is TRBV14 and J usage is TRBJ2-7; weak D call: TRBD2 (5 bases). The CDR3 reads CASRPSGVTYEQYF. The CDR3 DNA follows: TGTGCCAGCAGGCCGTCCGGGGTTACCTACGAGCAGTACTTC.